Sequencing of this TCR beta chain was carried out in a study of beta chain features in type 1 diabetes. The sequenced template was cDNA made from the entire isolated RNA. The assay was immunoSEQ multiplex PCR, and TCRdb's table has in-frame clones only and misses some. The sample holds under 950,000 clones; under 20% are singletons and the top ten take roughly 0.025%. Per the germline V gene, CDR1 is SNHLY and CDR2 is FYNNEI. V was trimmed by 8 bases and J by 7 bases, leaving 11 bases between them. The CDR3 extends over 11 amino acids. This clone was seen only a few times. The source of this sequence is a woman aged 18-35 years in good health. The V and J genes are TRBV2 and TRBJ1-1, with D unclear. The material sequenced was naive CD4+ T cells from blood. The CDR3: CASGGRIEAFF. The CDR3 DNA sequence: TGTGCCAGCGGCGGACGGATTGAAGCTTTCTTT.